These 27 T cell receptor beta chains originate from one sample sequenced in a study of cytomegalovirus exposure and HLA in healthy donors. PCR was performed using 60 Vbeta and 13 Jbeta primers. Only in-frame clones appear in the TCRdb table, and some are missing; sequencing was by immunoSEQ multiplex PCR. The sample gives 200,000 to 250,000 clones, 75% to 90% of which show up once; roughly 2.5% is in the top ten. Material for sequencing was PBMCs. Receptor source: a woman aged 40 to 50 in good health and CMV-seronegative.

The rearrangement joins TRBV9 to TRBJ2-6; maybe TRBD1 (6 bases). The ends were cut back, 4 bases at V and 1 base at J, with 18 bases in the middle. Germline V gene data show CDR1 as SGDLS and CDR2 as YYNGEE. The CDR3 contains 18 residues. The CDR3: CASSPRTVRKSGANVLTF. The DNA for the CDR3 is TGTGCCAGCAGCCCTCGGACAGTGAGGAAATCTGGGGCCAACGTCCTGACTTTC.

This sequence joins TRBV27 and TRBJ2-5; 7 nucleotides line up with TRBD2. The germline gives CDR1 MNHEY, CDR2 SMNVEV (reference sequence). Unmatched junction bases numbered 9, after V lost 0 bases and J lost 5 bases. This CDR3 comprises 16 residues. The CDR3 coding sequence is TGTGCCAGCAGTTTATCGAGAGCTCGCGGGAGTGAGACCCAGTACTTC. It translates to CASSLSRARGSETQYF.

The V gene is TRBV7-2, the J gene TRBJ1-2; D is perhaps TRBD1 (5 bases). Germline lookup yields CDR1 SGHTA and CDR2 FQGNSA. V was trimmed by 3 bases and J by 0 bases, leaving 5 bases between them. The CDR3 runs 13 residues. The CDR3 region has the DNA TGTGCCAGCAGCTTGGACACTAACTATGGCTACACCTTC. It translates to CASSLDTNYGYTF.

The chain is built from TRBV7-7 and TRBJ2-5; D ambiguous. The J call could be wrong; TRBJ2-7 is a better fit for the DNA end. The CDR3 totals 13 residues. Germline values: CDR1 SSHAT, CDR2 FNYEAQ (reference sequence). This CDR3 is CASSLAPASEQYF. CDR3 in DNA: TGTGCCAGCAGCTTAGCGCCAGCGTCCGAGCAGTACTTC.

V and J are TRBV7-9 and TRBJ2-5; the match to TRBD2 covers 8 bases. Unmatched junction bases numbered 8, after V lost 3 bases and J lost 2 bases. This CDR3 spans 16 amino acids. Germline assignment: CDR1 SEHNR and CDR2 FQNEAQ (reference sequence). CDR3 nucleotides: TGTGCCAGCAGCTTTCCTTTGGGGACTAGACAAGAGACCCAGTACTTC. It codes for CASSFPLGTRQETQYF. Full variable domain (rest looked up from reference TRBV7-9 and TRBJ2-5): DTGVSQNPRHKITKRGQNVTFRCDPISEHNRLYWYRQTLGQGPEFLTYFQNEAQLEKSRLLSDRFSAERPKGSFSTLEIQRTEQGDSAMYLCASSFPLGTRQETQYFGPGTRLLVL.

V gene TRBV30 combines with J gene TRBJ1-2; D possibly corresponds to TRBD1 (6 bases). Germline CDR1 is GTSNPN and CDR2 is SVGIG (reference sequence). V gave up 1 base and J gave up 4 bases, with 13 bases separating them. This CDR3 is 14 amino acids long. Here the CDR3 DNA reads TGTGCCTGGAGTGGGTACGGGACAAGCTATGGCTACACCTTC. Translated, it gives CAWSGYGTSYGYTF.

The chain joins TRBV9 to TRBJ2-3, with 12 bases lining up with TRBD2. The ends lost 6 bases at V and 5 bases at J; junction bases unmatched: 4. Germline-derived CDR1 and CDR2 are SGDLS and YYNGEE. The CDR3 totals 14 residues. CDR3 bases: TGTGCCAGCACCCTAGCGGGAGGGGAAGATACGCAGTATTTT. Translating gives CASTLAGGEDTQYF.

The V gene is TRBV7-8, the J gene TRBJ2-4; 8 bases map to TRBD1. CDR1 is SGHVS, CDR2 FQNEAQ, per germline. The CDR3 totals 15 residues. V gave up 2 bases and J gave up 2 bases; unmatched junction bases: 2. The CDR3 coding sequence is TGTGCCAGCAGCTTACAGGGGGCCTCCAAAAACATTCAGTACTTC. Its translation: CASSLQGASKNIQYF.

Concerning this clone itself: It is unclear where the CDR3 begins or ends on the DNA, so no DNA is shown, and the CDR3 is as TCRdb lists it. The chain is built from TRBV28 and TRBJ1-2. The length of the CDR3 is 15 amino acids, counting both ends. The germline CDR1 and CDR2 sequences are MDHEN and SYDVKM. CDR3 region: CASSSSTRRSNGYTF.

Concerning this clone itself: Other DNA variants within this sample encode the same CDR3. The DNA of the CDR3 is TGTGCCAGTAGTAGACAGGGTTATGGCTACACCTTC. This sequence encodes CASSRQGYGYTF. The rearrangement links TRBV19 to TRBJ1-2; the match to TRBD1 covers 7 bases. The CDR3 is made up of 12 amino acids. V trimming: 4 bases; J trimming: 5 bases; junction bases outside the gene matches: 1. CDR1 LNHDA and CDR2 SQIVND come from the germline V gene (reference sequence).

This rearrangement joins TRBV4-1 to TRBJ2-1; TRBD2 matches at 9 bases. The CDR3 runs to 15 residues. With V trimmed by 1 base and J by 9 bases, 7 bases remained unmatched. Germline V gene lookup returns CDR1 MGHRA and CDR2 YSYEKL. This chain's CDR3 is CASSQVGGRAAEQFF. CDR3 nucleotide sequence: TGCGCCAGCAGCCAAGTGGGCGGGAGGGCCGCTGAGCAGTTCTTC.

The chain couples TRBV5-1 to TRBJ2-3, with TRBD2 as a possible D gene (6 bases). The CDR3 extends over 15 amino acids. Trimming cost V 0 bases and J 0 bases, with 8 bases left between them. Germline-derived CDR1 and CDR2 are SGHRS and YFSETQ. The chain's CDR3 is CASSLDSGSTDTQYF. The CDR3 bases are TGCGCCAGCAGCTTGGATAGCGGAAGCACAGATACGCAGTATTTT.

The rearrangement uses TRBV7-9 and TRBJ2-1, with 8 bases matching TRBD1. The J segment lost 3 bases and the V segment lost 2 bases, leaving 6 bases of the junction unmatched. The CDR3 contains 16 residues. CDR1 and CDR2 (germline): SEHNR, FQNEAQ (reference sequence). The DNA of the CDR3 is TGTGCCAGCAGCTTACTAGGGACAGGAAGCTACAATGAGCAGTTCTTC. Translated, it gives CASSLLGTGSYNEQFF. Drawing the rest from reference TRBV7-9 and TRBJ2-1, the complete variable domain is DTGVSQNPRHKITKRGQNVTFRCDPISEHNRLYWYRQTLGQGPEFLTYFQNEAQLEKSRLLSDRFSAERPKGSFSTLEIQRTEQGDSAMYLCASSLLGTGSYNEQFFGPGTRLTVL.

This rearrangement joins TRBV7-9 to TRBJ1-2; D may be TRBD1 (6 bases). This CDR3 spans 15 amino acids. Germline V gives CDR1 SEHNR, CDR2 FQNEAQ (reference sequence). V lost 3 bases to trimming and J lost 5 bases, with 16 bases between them. CDR3 region: CASSFGGQGWYGYTF. The CDR3 DNA is TGTGCCAGCAGCTTTGGGGGCCAGGGGTGGTATGGCTACACCTTC. The whole variable domain, remainder taken from reference TRBV7-9 and TRBJ1-2, is DTGVSQNPRHKITKRGQNVTFRCDPISEHNRLYWYRQTLGQGPEFLTYFQNEAQLEKSRLLSDRFSAERPKGSFSTLEIQRTEQGDSAMYLCASSFGGQGWYGYTFGSGTRLTVV.

J is TRBJ1-1 and V is TRBV25-1, with D perhaps matching TRBD1 (6 bases). Trimming pared 6 bases from V and 5 bases from J, leaving 16 bases between. The CDR3 has 14 residues. CDR1 MGHDK and CDR2 SYGVNS come from the germline V gene. CDR3 DNA: TGTGCCAGCAGGTCTCAGGGGCCTTTGACTGAAGCTTTCTTT. Its translation: CASRSQGPLTEAFF.

The V gene is TRBV19, the J gene TRBJ1-1; D is perhaps TRBD1 (6 bases). CDR1 is LNHDA and CDR2 is SQIVND in the germline V gene (reference sequence). Trimming removed 4 bases from V and 1 base from J, with 7 bases in between. The CDR3 is made up of 13 amino acids. The chain's CDR3 is CASSKGQNTEAFF. For the CDR3, the DNA is TGTGCCAGTAGTAAGGGACAGAACACTGAAGCTTTCTTT.

The chain employs TRBV5-4 and TRBJ2-7; no clear D. V was pared by 0 bases and J by 2 bases, with 9 bases between. Germline V gives CDR1 SGHNT, CDR2 YYREEE (reference sequence). CDR3 length: 14 residues. The DNA for the CDR3 is TGTGCCAGCAGCTTGGGGCGGTACGCCTACGAGCAGTACTTC. Its protein product is CASSLGRYAYEQYF.

The chain carries TRBV9 and TRBJ1-2; 9 positions match TRBD1. Germline-derived CDR1 and CDR2 are SGDLS and YYNGEE. The CDR3 runs to 16 residues. The V gene end was trimmed by 4 bases and the J gene end by 8 bases; junction bases not matched to a gene: 15. CDR3 protein: CASSSDRDRVVGGYTF. CDR3 DNA: TGTGCCAGCAGCTCCGACCGGGACAGGGTAGTAGGGGGCTACACCTTC.

The rearrangement links TRBV6-1 to TRBJ2-7, with D unresolved. The CDR3 consists of 13 residues. Deletions cut 7 bases from V and 7 bases from J, with 17 bases between. CDR1 MNHNS and CDR2 SASEGT come from the germline V gene. CDR3: CASNDPSSMEQYF. The CDR3, as DNA: TGTGCCAGCAATGATCCTTCCTCTATGGAGCAGTACTTC.

CDR3 sequence reads: CASSQAWTGGYGYTF. In nucleotides, the CDR3 is TGCGCCAGCAGCCAAGCGTGGACAGGGGGCTATGGCTACACCTTC. This chain links TRBV4-1 with TRBJ1-2, with 10 bases that match TRBD1. The V gene end was trimmed by 1 base and the J gene end by 4 bases; junction bases not matched to a gene: 3. The CDR3 consists of 15 residues. Germline lookup yields CDR1 MGHRA and CDR2 YSYEKL.

The rearrangement joins TRBV7-9 to TRBJ1-1; TRBD1 agrees at 12 bases. Losses at the gene ends were 7 bases for V and 5 bases for J; bases not matched to a gene: 5. Germline CDR1 reads SEHNR; CDR2 reads FQNEAQ (reference sequence). There are 14 residues in the CDR3. The CDR3 bases are TGTGCCAGCATCCCGGGACAGGGGGCAACTGAAGCTTTCTTT. Residues: CASIPGQGATEAFF.

The chain employs TRBV30 and TRBJ2-7, with TRBD2 matching over 11 bases. The CDR3 runs 14 residues. The V gene end was trimmed by 4 bases and the J gene end by 6 bases; junction bases not matched to a gene: 8. Germline CDR1 GTSNPN, CDR2 SVGIG (reference sequence). The CDR3 sequence: CAWISGRGLGEQYF. CDR3 nucleotide sequence: TGTGCCTGGATTAGCGGGAGGGGACTGGGCGAGCAGTACTTC.

The chain is built from TRBV28 and TRBJ2-2; the D gene is possibly TRBD2 (6 bases). The V end lost 4 bases, the J end lost 4 bases, and 13 bases lay between the germline ends. CDR1 and CDR2 (germline): MDHEN, SYDVKM. The CDR3 has 15 amino acids. The CDR3 is CASSSGGAGTGELFF. In DNA form, the CDR3 reads TGTGCCAGCAGTTCGGGCGGGGCTGGCACCGGGGAGCTGTTTTTT.

V and J are TRBV27 and TRBJ2-7; D is unresolved. The length of the CDR3 is 13 residues. The V gene's germline CDR1 is MNHEY and CDR2 SMNVEV (reference sequence). With 1 base removed from V and 4 bases from J, the gap between germline ends came to 8 bases. Here the CDR3 reads CASSLFAEYEQYF. DNA for the CDR3: TGTGCCAGCAGTTTATTTGCGGAATACGAGCAGTACTTC.

This clone was detected only once. The J gene is TRBJ1-2, the V gene TRBV7-8, with 11 bases matching TRBD1. The CDR3 consists of 15 residues. V gave up 1 base and J gave up 5 bases; unmatched junction bases: 3. Germline V gives CDR1 SGHVS, CDR2 FQNEAQ. Here the CDR3 reads CASSLGWDRGYGYTF. The DNA for the CDR3 is TGTGCCAGCAGCTTAGGCTGGGACAGGGGGTATGGCTACACCTTC.

The chain recombines TRBV19 with TRBJ1-5, with 7 bases that match TRBD1. This CDR3 comprises 16 residues. Trimming cost V 5 bases and J 0 bases; bases outside gene matches: 7. In germline, CDR1 is LNHDA, CDR2 SQIVND (reference sequence). Here the CDR3 DNA reads TGTGCCAGTAGTGCCGACAGGGTTGTTAGCAATCAGCCCCAGCATTTT. Translation gives CASSADRVVSNQPQHF.

The chain uses TRBV28 and TRBJ2-1; 13 bases fit TRBD2. Germline CDR1 MDHEN, CDR2 SYDVKM. V lost 5 bases and J lost 4; bases outside the gene matches: 11. This CDR3 is built from 18 residues. The CDR3 nucleotides read TGTGCCAGCAGTCCTTTTGGACTAGCGGGAGAGACATACAATGAGCAGTTCTTC. It translates to CASSPFGLAGETYNEQFF. The entire variable domain, with the rest obtained from reference TRBV28 and TRBJ2-1, is as follows: DVKVTQSSRYLVKRTGEKVFLECVQDMDHENMFWYRQDPGLGLRLIYFSYDVKMKEKGDIPEGYSVSREKKERFSLILESASTNQTSMYLCASSPFGLAGETYNEQFFGPGTRLTVL.